Each of the 12 T cell receptor beta chains below was sequenced from the same sample in a study of T cell responses to AZD1222 COVID-19 vaccine. Using immunoSEQ multiplex PCR, the repertoire was profiled, and TCRdb retains in-frame clones only, with some absent. The sample holds roughly 260,000 clones, more than 85% seen once. The material was peripheral blood, obtained on day 0 of AZD1222 vaccination. Receptors originate from an adult in good health.

Only one count was recorded for this clone. The V and J genes are TRBV6-5 and TRBJ1-4; unclear D gene. The V gene's germline CDR1 is MNHEY and CDR2 SVGAGI. V was pared by 8 bases and J by 8 bases, with 15 bases between. The CDR3 is 13 residues long. The CDR3 protein is CASLLVGREKLFF. The CDR3 DNA reads TGTGCCAGCCTTCTAGTGGGGAGAGAAAAACTGTTTTTT.

The chain joins TRBV6-2 or TRBV6-3 to TRBJ2-1; D unresolved. CDR3 size: 15 residues. Germline V lookup: CDR1 MNHEY, CDR2 SVGEGT. Trimming stripped 0 bases from V and 2 bases from J, with 8 bases between. In nucleotides, the CDR3 is TGTGCCAGCAGTTACTCTGGCGTAGCCTACAATGAGCAGTTCTTC. As protein: CASSYSGVAYNEQFF.

On this clone: Additional DNA sequences in this sample encode the identical CDR3. The CDR3 DNA follows: TGTGCCAGCAGCCTTGACAGGGGGTCCTACGAGCAGTACTTC. Its protein is CASSLDRGSYEQYF. The gene calls are TRBV11-2 and TRBJ2-7; 9 bases are shared with TRBD1. The germline gives CDR1 SGHAT, CDR2 FQNNGV. The CDR3 runs to 14 residues. The ends lost 5 bases at V and 1 base at J; junction bases unmatched: 3.

For the CDR3, the DNA is TGTGCCACCAGCAGGATGGGGGGCAATGAAAAACTGTTTTTT. Its translation is CATSRMGGNEKLFF. The gene calls are TRBV15 and TRBJ1-4; tentative D call: TRBD1 (6 bases). Germline values: CDR1 LNHNV, CDR2 YYDKDF (reference sequence). The CDR3 has 14 amino acids. Between the trimmed V and J ends, which lost 3 bases and 5 bases, there was a span of 10 bases.

This rearrangement joins TRBV5-4 to TRBJ2-1, with D perhaps matching TRBD1 (6 bases). Germline V gene data show CDR1 as SGHNT and CDR2 as YYREEE (reference sequence). The CDR3 has 14 amino acids. V lost 4 bases, J lost 5 bases, and 13 bases lay in between. The CDR3 region has the DNA TGTGCCAGCAGCAAGGGGGTTGGTAACAATGAGCAGTTCTTC. It encodes CASSKGVGNNEQFF. Based on the CDR3 plus reference TRBV5-4 and TRBJ2-1, the full variable domain is ETGVTQSPTHLIKTRGQQVTLRCSSQSGHNTVSWYQQALGQGPQFIFQYYREEENGRGNFPPRFSGLQFPNYSSELNVNALELDDSALYLCASSKGVGNNEQFFGPGTRLTVL.

The rearrangement links TRBV2 to TRBJ1-2, with D maybe TRBD1 (5 bases). V was cut by 7 bases and J by 4 bases, with 7 bases left in between. The CDR3 is made up of 11 amino acids. Germline V CDR1 and CDR2: SNHLY, FYNNEI. The CDR3 sequence is CASIQGYGYTF. In DNA form, the CDR3 reads TGTGCCAGCATCCAGGGCTATGGCTACACCTTC.

This clone has just one count. This chain uses TRBV9 with TRBJ2-3, with D possibly being TRBD1 or TRBD2 (5 bases each). V gave up 0 bases and J gave up 2 bases, with 10 bases separating them. Germline V gene lookup returns CDR1 SGDLS and CDR2 YYNGEE. The CDR3 contains 15 residues. Here the CDR3 reads CASSVEGTSTDTQYF. The CDR3 DNA is TGTGCCAGCAGCGTAGAGGGGACCTCCACAGATACGCAGTATTTT.

The chain couples TRBV7-9 to TRBJ1-1; TRBD1 matches 8 bases. CDR1 SEHNR and CDR2 FQNEAQ come from the germline V gene (reference sequence). The V segment lost 6 bases and the J segment 2 bases; nucleotides outside the gene matches: 5. The CDR3 length is 14 residues. The CDR3 nucleotides read TGTGCCAGCAGAGACAGGGGAATCAACACTGAAGCTTTCTTT. Translated, it gives CASRDRGINTEAFF. Using reference TRBV7-9 and TRBJ1-1 for the parts outside the CDR3, the full variable domain is DTGVSQNPRHKITKRGQNVTFRCDPISEHNRLYWYRQTLGQGPEFLTYFQNEAQLEKSRLLSDRFSAERPKGSFSTLEIQRTEQGDSAMYLCASRDRGINTEAFFGQGTRLTVV.

The V gene is TRBV4-3, the J gene TRBJ2-7, with D perhaps TRBD2 (6 bases). The CDR3 is made up of 14 amino acids. The germline CDR1 and CDR2 sequences are LGHNA and YSLEER. V was pared by 1 base and J by 6 bases, with 13 bases between. In DNA form, the CDR3 reads TGCGCCAGCAGCCAAGCCGGGAGCCCGGGCGAGCAGTACTTC. Its translation: CASSQAGSPGEQYF.

Turning to this clone: Without the conserved terminal phenylalanine or tryptophan, this CDR3 likely stems from a read error. Because the CDR3's place on the DNA is in doubt, the DNA is left out and the CDR3 is given as listed by TCRdb. The V call is TRBV28, the J call TRBJ2-7; TRBD1, the table's D call, was not compared with the DNA. The germline V gene has CDR1 MDHEN and CDR2 SYDVKM. The CDR3 spans 11 amino acids, including both terminal residues. CDR3: CASSFRDREEL.

This rearrangement joins TRBV7-6 to TRBJ1-2, with a weak D call TRBD1 (5 bases). The V gene lost 3 bases and the J gene lost 8 bases, with 13 bases spanning the gap. The CDR3 loop spans 13 amino acids. Looked up from germline, CDR1 is SGHVS and CDR2 is FNYEAQ. The CDR3 DNA sequence: TGTGCCAGCAGCTTCCTCGGGACCTCGGGCTACACCTTC. It encodes CASSFLGTSGYTF.

This sequence joins TRBV7-2 and TRBJ2-1, with 9 bases identical to TRBD2. Germline V gene data show CDR1 as SGHTA and CDR2 as FQGNSA. The CDR3 extends over 13 amino acids. J gave up 7 bases and V 9 bases, and 7 bases lay outside the gene matches. DNA for the CDR3: TGTGCCAGTGCTAGCGGGAAGGGGAATGAGCAGTTCTTC. Its protein product is CASASGKGNEQFF.